The 2 T cell receptor beta chains presented below share a single source sample, sequenced in a study of monozygotic twins with inflammatory bowel disease. TCRdb reworked the 5' RACE reads into one entry per CDR3 protein, no DNA. This sample's table reports approximately 400,000 distinct CDR3 sequences. Sequencing was performed on blood. These receptor sequences come from a human donor with ulcerative colitis or Crohn's disease, or a healthy co-twin of an affected twin (not recorded which).

V and J are TRBV9 and TRBJ2-3; checking the TCRdb D call of TRBD2 is not possible without DNA. The CDR3 consists of 14 residues. Germline V gene sequence: CDR1 SGDLS, CDR2 YYNGEE. The CDR3 region is CASSTGGASDTQYF.

This CDR3 reads CASSLGTSRISYNEQFF. The rearrangement uses TRBV5-1 and TRBJ2-1; TCRdb's D call of TRBD2 is untestable without DNA. Germline lookup yields CDR1 SGHRS and CDR2 YFSETQ. This CDR3 has 17 residues.